These 2 T cell receptor beta chains originate from one sample sequenced in a study of T-cell memory formation after mild COVID-19. Each CDR3 protein gets one entry after TCRdb re-called the 5' RACE reads with MiXCR. The sample holds 530,000 or so distinct CDR3 sequences, 15% to 20% seen once. The sequenced sample was PBMCs or a T cell subset sorted from them (not recorded which). These receptors were taken from an adult woman who had mild COVID-19 (a few samples of this study predate the infection). Cell type and time point are not known.

The chain has TRBV7-8 and TRBJ1-6; possibly TRBD1 for D (6 bases). This CDR3 contains 16 residues. V lost 5 bases to trimming and J lost 9 bases, with 20 bases between them. CDR1 SGHVS and CDR2 FQNEAQ come from the germline V gene. In nucleotides, the CDR3 is TGTGCCAGCAGCCCCGCCCCGGGACAAGCCTGTTCACCCCTCCACTTT. It specifies CASSPAPGQACSPLHF.

In this sample, this clonotype turned up a few times. V and J are TRBV6-1 and TRBJ2-2; D is uncertain. Looked up from germline, CDR1 is MNHNS and CDR2 is SASEGT. V was shortened by 7 bases and J by 0 bases, with 12 bases between the two germline ends. CDR3 length: 15 residues. CDR3 sequence: CASIHLGPNTGELFF. The CDR3 DNA sequence: TGTGCCAGCATTCACCTCGGCCCGAACACCGGGGAGCTGTTTTTT.